This entry lists 20 T cell receptor beta chains sequenced from one sample in a study of T cell changes during pregnancy in multiple sclerosis. Sequenced by immunoSEQ multiplex PCR; TCRdb stores in-frame clones only, minus some. The table records over 55,000 clones, 92% of them present only once. The starting material was peripheral blood, obtained in the first trimester of pregnancy. The receptors shown here come from a female donor with multiple sclerosis, enrolled in a pregnancy study.

The chain combines TRBV27 with TRBJ2-3; 7 positions agree with TRBD2. The CDR3 runs to 15 residues. V was clipped by 2 bases and J by 7 bases; unmatched bases: 9. Germline V CDR1 and CDR2: MNHEY, SMNVEV (reference sequence). The chain's CDR3 is CASSLVPGAGNTQYF. The DNA of the CDR3 is TGTGCCAGCAGTTTAGTTCCTGGAGCGGGGAATACGCAGTATTTT.

The chain has TRBV5-5 and TRBJ2-5; 12 bases are a match to TRBD2. The V gene's germline CDR1 is SGHKS and CDR2 YYEKEE (reference sequence). The CDR3 length is 17 residues. The J segment lost 2 bases and the V segment lost 1 base, leaving 6 bases of the junction unmatched. In DNA, the CDR3 is TGTGCCAGCAGCTTGTGGCTAGCGGGAGGGAGACAAGAGACCCAGTACTTC. Protein: CASSLWLAGGRQETQYF.

This sequence joins TRBV28 and TRBJ2-7, with a possible D match to TRBD2 (6 bases). Per germline, CDR1 MDHEN and CDR2 SYDVKM. The ends were cut back, 7 bases at V and 5 bases at J, with 18 bases in the middle. CDR3 length: 14 residues. As DNA, the CDR3 is TGTGCCAGCATCACCCCCGGGGGAGTCAACGAGCAGTACTTC. Its protein is CASITPGGVNEQYF. The entire variable domain, with the rest obtained from reference TRBV28 and TRBJ2-7, is as follows: DVKVTQSSRYLVKRTGEKVFLECVQDMDHENMFWYRQDPGLGLRLIYFSYDVKMKEKGDIPEGYSVSREKKERFSLILESASTNQTSMYLCASITPGGVNEQYFGPGTRLTVT.

The V and J genes are TRBV27 and TRBJ2-4, with 7 bases lining up with TRBD1. Trimming removed 4 bases from V and 6 bases from J; junction bases left unmatched: 12. The CDR3 has 16 residues. CDR1 is MNHEY, CDR2 SMNVEV, per germline (reference sequence). The CDR3, as DNA: TGTGCCAGCAGTTCAACCCCCGACAGGGCTGGAAACATTCAGTACTTC. Encoded protein: CASSSTPDRAGNIQYF.

V is TRBV6-6 and J is TRBJ1-2; D not certain. Germline loops: CDR1 MNHNY, CDR2 SVGAGI (reference sequence). Trimming shortened V by 6 bases and J by 3 bases, and 11 bases separated the two germline ends. The CDR3 loop spans 13 amino acids. The CDR3 region is CASRPSWDYGYTF. CDR3 coding DNA: TGTGCCAGCAGGCCTAGCTGGGACTATGGCTACACCTTC.

The V call is TRBV18, the J call TRBJ1-1; D gene unclear. V gave up 2 bases and J gave up 0 bases, with 7 bases separating them. The CDR3 covers 14 residues. The V gene's germline CDR1 is KGHSH and CDR2 LQKENI. CDR3 region: CASSPVGVNTEAFF. The DNA for the CDR3 is TGTGCCAGCTCACCAGTCGGTGTGAACACTGAAGCTTTCTTT.

The chain employs TRBV30 and TRBJ1-2; TRBD1 matches at 9 bases. This CDR3 region has 13 residues. Germline V CDR1 and CDR2: GTSNPN, SVGIG (reference sequence). Unmatched junction bases numbered 7, after V lost 3 bases and J lost 8 bases. This CDR3 reads CAWRAGTGWGYTF. The CDR3 nucleotides are TGTGCCTGGAGGGCCGGGACAGGGTGGGGCTACACCTTC.

The chain combines TRBV4-3 with TRBJ2-1, with 8 bases fitting TRBD2. The CDR3 runs to 19 residues. The V segment lost 0 bases and the J segment 0 bases; nucleotides outside the gene matches: 10. Germline CDR1 LGHNA, CDR2 YSLEER. DNA for the CDR3: TGCGCCAGCAGCCAAGACTTCAGCGGGGGTCGAGGCTCCTACAATGAGCAGTTCTTC. This codes for CASSQDFSGGRGSYNEQFF.

This chain uses TRBV11-1 with TRBJ2-5, with D unclear. Trimming removed 5 bases at V and 5 bases at J, with 18 bases between. The CDR3 is 15 residues long. The germline CDR1 and CDR2 sequences are SGHAT and FQDESV (reference sequence). The chain's CDR3 is CASSTTLLGGETQYF. The CDR3 DNA follows: TGTGCCAGCAGCACTACTCTTCTAGGTGGGGAGACCCAGTACTTC.

V is TRBV7-9 and J is TRBJ2-3, with D perhaps TRBD2 (5 bases). Germline V gene data show CDR1 as SEHNR and CDR2 as FQNEAQ (reference sequence). The V and J ends lost 4 bases and 6 bases respectively, with 11 bases between them. CDR3 length: 13 residues. DNA for the CDR3: TGTGCCAGCAGCTCTCGGGATTCTGATACGCAGTATTTT. Protein sequence: CASSSRDSDTQYF.

The genes are TRBV27 and TRBJ2-7; possibly TRBD1 for D (5 bases). Per the germline V gene, CDR1 is MNHEY and CDR2 is SMNVEV (reference sequence). Trimming cost V 3 bases and J 6 bases, with 12 bases left between them. The CDR3 contains 13 residues. In nucleotides, the CDR3 is TGTGCCAGCAGTTTGGGGCTACTTGGCGAGCAGTACTTC. As protein: CASSLGLLGEQYF.

The V gene is TRBV7-2, the J gene TRBJ2-2; 10 bases align to TRBD2. V was pared by 0 bases and J by 5 bases, with 6 bases of the junction left unmatched. CDR3 length equals 17 residues. CDR1 is SGHTA, CDR2 FQGNSA, per germline. This CDR3 reads CASSLAASGRVTGELFF. As DNA, the CDR3 is TGTGCCAGCAGCTTAGCCGCTAGCGGGAGAGTTACCGGGGAGCTGTTTTTT.

The genes are TRBV6-6 and TRBJ2-2, with TRBD2 matching over 7 bases. The CDR3 length is 15 residues. The V gene's germline CDR1 is MNHNY and CDR2 SVGAGI (reference sequence). The V segment lost 7 bases and the J segment 1 base; nucleotides outside the gene matches: 6. The DNA of the CDR3 is TGTGCCAGCACCCAGCTAGCGGAGAACACCGGGGAGCTGTTTTTT. Its protein product is CASTQLAENTGELFF.

The J gene is TRBJ2-3, the V gene TRBV9; the match to TRBD2 covers 7 bases. CDR1 SGDLS and CDR2 YYNGEE come from the germline V gene. CDR3 size: 16 residues. V trimming: 0 bases; J trimming: 6 bases; junction bases outside the gene matches: 10. CDR3 region: CASSVAGGEGLDTQYF. The CDR3 nucleotides read TGTGCCAGCAGCGTAGCTGGGGGGGAGGGCCTCGATACGCAGTATTTT.

The chain combines TRBV30 with TRBJ2-1; 8 positions agree with TRBD2. J lost 7 bases, V lost 1 base, and 9 bases had no gene match. The germline V gene has CDR1 GTSNPN and CDR2 SVGIG (reference sequence). The CDR3 consists of 15 residues. The chain's CDR3 is CAWSAGTRVINEQFF. The CDR3 nucleotides are TGTGCCTGGAGTGCCGGGACTAGGGTTATTAATGAGCAGTTCTTC. The whole variable domain, remainder taken from reference TRBV30 and TRBJ2-1, is SQTIHQWPATLVQPVGSPLSLECTVEGTSNPNLYWYRQAAGRGLQLLFYSVGIGQISSEVPQNLSASRPQDRQFILSSKKLLLSDSGFYLCAWSAGTRVINEQFFGPGTRLTVL.

V usage is TRBV7-9 and J usage is TRBJ2-1, with D perhaps TRBD2 (6 bases). This CDR3 is 15 amino acids long. Germline CDR1 reads SEHNR; CDR2 reads FQNEAQ (reference sequence). The V end lost 4 bases, the J end lost 0 bases, and 10 bases lay between the germline ends. CDR3 DNA: TGTGCCAGCAGCTCGATCGGGGGCTCCTACAATGAGCAGTTCTTC. Encoded protein: CASSSIGGSYNEQFF.

The chain employs TRBV6-6 and TRBJ2-7; 7 nucleotides align to TRBD2. V lost 10 bases and J lost 2; bases outside the gene matches: 5. Germline values: CDR1 MNHNY, CDR2 SVGAGI (reference sequence). The CDR3 loop spans 12 amino acids. The CDR3 loop reads CATASGPYEQYF. CDR3 in DNA: TGTGCCACTGCTAGCGGCCCCTACGAGCAGTACTTC.

The rearrangement joins TRBV5-4 to TRBJ2-5; the match to TRBD1 covers 11 bases. The CDR3 runs 14 residues. J lost 5 bases, V lost 4 bases, and 4 bases had no gene match. Looked up from germline, CDR1 is SGHNT and CDR2 is YYREEE (reference sequence). The CDR3 is CASSRDRGTETQYF. CDR3 coding DNA: TGTGCCAGCAGCCGGGACAGGGGGACGGAGACCCAGTACTTC.

This rearrangement joins TRBV9 to TRBJ2-7; 9 positions match TRBD2. CDR3 length: 16 amino acids. J gave up 5 bases and V 3 bases, and 12 bases lay outside the gene matches. Germline V CDR1 and CDR2: SGDLS, YYNGEE. CDR3 sequence (DNA): TGTGCCAGCAGCGGAGGGGGTAGCGGGAGTCGCCACGAGCAGTACTTC. It codes for CASSGGGSGSRHEQYF.

The rearrangement joins TRBV18 to TRBJ1-2, with 7 bases that match TRBD1. There are 12 residues in the CDR3. The J segment lost 8 bases and the V segment lost 5 bases, leaving 5 bases of the junction unmatched. The germline V gene has CDR1 KGHSH and CDR2 LQKENI. CDR3 residues: CASSDTGVGYTF. In nucleotides, the CDR3 is TGTGCCAGCTCAGACACAGGGGTCGGCTACACCTTC.